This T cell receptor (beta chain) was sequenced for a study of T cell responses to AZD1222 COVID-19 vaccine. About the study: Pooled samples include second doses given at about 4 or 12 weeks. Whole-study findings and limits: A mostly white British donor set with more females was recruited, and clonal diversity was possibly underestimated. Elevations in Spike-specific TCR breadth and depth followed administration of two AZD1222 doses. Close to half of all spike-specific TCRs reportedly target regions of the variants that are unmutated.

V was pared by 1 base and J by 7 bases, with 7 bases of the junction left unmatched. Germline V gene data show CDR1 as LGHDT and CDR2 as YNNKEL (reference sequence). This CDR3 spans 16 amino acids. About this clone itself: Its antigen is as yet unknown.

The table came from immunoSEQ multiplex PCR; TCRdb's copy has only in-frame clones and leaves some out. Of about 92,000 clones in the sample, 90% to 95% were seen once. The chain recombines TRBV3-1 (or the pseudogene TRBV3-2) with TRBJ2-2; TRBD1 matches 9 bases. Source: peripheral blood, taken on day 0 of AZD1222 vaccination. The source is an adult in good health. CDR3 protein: CASSQVSTGGIGELFF. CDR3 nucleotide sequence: TGTGCCAGCAGCCAAGTTTCGACAGGGGGAATCGGGGAGCTGTTTTTT.